This TCR beta chain is drawn from a study of Graves' ophthalmopathy and Graves' hyperthyroidism. Deletions cut 2 bases from V and 2 bases from J, with 10 bases between. The CDR3 covers 13 residues. Germline values: CDR1 DFQATT, CDR2 SNEGSKA (reference sequence). The authors amplified TCR beta CDR3 regions, and they did so from RNA transcripts for repertoire sequencing. Second-round multiplex PCR came after first-round RT-PCR with HTBI primers. TCRdb reanalysed the multiplex PCR reads using MiXCR and keeps one entry per CDR3 protein. The repertoire has a few hundred thousand distinct CDR3 sequences, about two fifths of them found once; the top ten carry about 4%. This clonotype has a count of ten or more. Antigen: not known. Overall study findings and caveats: The blood repertoire also included most expanded thyroid clonotypes above 0.001 frequency.

The sequence came from an adult man with Graves' hyperthyroidism. Sample: peripheral blood or thyroid tissue (not recorded which). The chain combines TRBV20-1 with TRBJ2-7, with D maybe TRBD2 (5 bases). As DNA, the CDR3 is TGCAGTGCTAGATCGGCGGGTACCTACGAGCAGTACTTC. Translated: CSARSAGTYEQYF.